The 22 T cell receptor beta chains given below trace back to one sample, sequenced in a study of blood T cell repertoires in COVID-19. Repertoires were generated with immunoSEQ multiplex PCR, while TCRdb's copy carries only in-frame clones and drops some. The profile shows 150,000 to 200,000 clones, 65% to 80% of them singletons. Sequencing was done on a sample of peripheral blood. All receptors derive from a man in his forties or fifties who had recovered from COVID-19.

This clone was seen repeatedly, ten times or more. V and J are TRBV7-9 and TRBJ2-1; TRBD2 agrees at 11 bases. The CDR3 sequence is 14 residues long. The germline V gene encodes CDR1 SEHNR and CDR2 FQNEAQ (reference sequence). Losses at the gene ends were 1 base for V and 7 bases for J; bases not matched to a gene: 0. CDR3 bases: TGTGCCAGCAGCTTAGGGACTAGCGGGAATGAGCAGTTCTTC. Its protein is CASSLGTSGNEQFF.

The chain carries TRBV7-9 and TRBJ2-7, with 11 positions matching TRBD2. The CDR3 covers 14 residues. The germline V gene encodes CDR1 SEHNR and CDR2 FQNEAQ (reference sequence). V gave up 10 bases and J gave up 1 base; unmatched junction bases: 6. In DNA, the CDR3 is TGTGCCACCACTAGACTAGCGGGGTCCTACGAGCAGTACTTC. Protein product: CATTRLAGSYEQYF.

The chain has TRBV4-3 and TRBJ1-4, with D tentatively TRBD1 (5 bases). This CDR3 has 15 residues. From germline, CDR1 is LGHNA and CDR2 YSLEER. V gave up 3 bases and J gave up 3 bases, with 11 bases separating them. The CDR3 sequence is CASSHTDTSNEKLFF. The CDR3, as DNA: TGCGCCAGCAGCCACACGGACACTTCTAATGAAAAACTGTTTTTT.

This clone was observed a few times. Other nucleotide sequences in the sample specify the same CDR3. The chain couples TRBV20-1 to TRBJ2-3; TRBD2 might be the D (6 bases). Trimming took 3 bases from V and 5 from J, leaving 9 bases between them. CDR1 and CDR2 from the germline V gene are DFQATT and SNEGSKA (reference sequence). This CDR3 is built from 12 residues. CDR3 loop: CSASTGVDTQYF. DNA of the CDR3: TGCAGTGCTAGTACGGGGGTAGATACGCAGTATTTT.

This clone was counted a few times. The chain links TRBV28 to TRBJ2-5; TRBD1 might be the D (5 bases). Germline V gives CDR1 MDHEN, CDR2 SYDVKM. The CDR3 has 15 residues. Trimming pared 5 bases from V and 4 bases from J, leaving 17 bases between. CDR3 in amino acids: CASSPRARAGETQYF. For the CDR3, the DNA is TGTGCCAGCAGTCCCCGGGCCAGGGCTGGAGAGACCCAGTACTTC.

V and J are TRBV7-6 and TRBJ2-7, with TRBD2 as a possible D gene (6 bases). V gave up 3 bases and J gave up 9 bases, with 12 bases separating them. Germline lookup yields CDR1 SGHVS and CDR2 FNYEAQ. The length of the CDR3 is 12 residues. The CDR3 nucleotides are TGTGCCAGCAGCTTCGGGTACGGGGGGCAGTACTTC. This sequence encodes CASSFGYGGQYF.

J is TRBJ2-2 and V is TRBV7-8, with D maybe TRBD2 (6 bases). This CDR3 contains 17 residues. V was clipped by 5 bases and J by 0 bases, with 16 bases between them. Germline V gene lookup returns CDR1 SGHVS and CDR2 FQNEAQ. The CDR3 coding sequence is TGTGCCAGCAGCCCCTACTATGGCGGGGCGAACACCGGGGAGCTGTTTTTT. Protein sequence: CASSPYYGGANTGELFF. The variable domain in full, with the rest retrieved from reference TRBV7-8 and TRBJ2-2, is GAGVSQSPRYKVAKRGQDVALRCDPISGHVSLFWYQQALGQGPEFLTYFQNEAQLDKSGLPSDRFFAERPEGSVSTLKIQRTQQEDSAVYLCASSPYYGGANTGELFFGEGSRLTVL.

The chain is built from TRBV7-9 and TRBJ2-5; 11 positions agree with TRBD1. The trim removed 5 bases at V and 4 bases at J, leaving 9 bases unmatched. The CDR3 is 16 residues long. Germline V lookup: CDR1 SEHNR, CDR2 FQNEAQ (reference sequence). The CDR3 DNA reads as TGTGCCAGCAGCCCGTGGACAGGGGGCGGGCGAGAGACCCAGTACTTC. As protein: CASSPWTGGGRETQYF.

This chain joins TRBV11-2 and TRBJ1-1; possibly TRBD1 for D (6 bases). V lost 0 bases and J lost 5, with 16 bases in between. CDR3 length equals 16 residues. Germline lookup yields CDR1 SGHAT and CDR2 FQNNGV. The CDR3 region has the DNA TGTGCCAGCAGCTTAGATCTAGGGGGTCGATGGACTGAAGCTTTCTTT. Its protein is CASSLDLGGRWTEAFF.

The rearrangement uses TRBV5-1 and TRBJ2-3; 9 bases match TRBD1. The CDR3 totals 13 residues. V lost 7 bases and J lost 6; bases outside the gene matches: 6. The germline gives CDR1 SGHRS, CDR2 YFSETQ. The CDR3: CASRTGARDTQYF. For the CDR3, the DNA is TGCGCCAGCCGGACAGGGGCGAGGGATACGCAGTATTTT.

The chain is built from TRBV27 and TRBJ2-2; 9 bases line up with TRBD1. Trimming cost V 2 bases and J 3 bases; bases outside gene matches: 1. This CDR3 has 15 amino acids. From germline, CDR1 is MNHEY and CDR2 SMNVEV (reference sequence). CDR3 amino acids: CASSLGDRDTGELFF. CDR3 DNA: TGTGCCAGCAGTTTAGGGGACAGGGACACCGGGGAGCTGTTTTTT.

This clone was seen only once. The chain has TRBV28 and TRBJ2-3, with 11 bases fitting TRBD2. The CDR3 covers 17 residues. Germline V lookup: CDR1 MDHEN, CDR2 SYDVKM. The V segment lost 8 bases and the J segment 5 bases; nucleotides outside the gene matches: 15. This chain's CDR3 is CASRARRSSGRRDTQYF. DNA of the CDR3: TGTGCCAGCCGCGCGAGGCGGTCTAGCGGGAGGAGAGATACGCAGTATTTT.

This chain uses TRBV12-3 or TRBV12-4 with TRBJ1-2; 7 nucleotides align to TRBD1. The length of the CDR3 is 11 residues. With 6 bases clipped from V and 7 bases from J, the junction kept 2 bases outside the gene matches. For the CDR3, the DNA is TGTGCCAGCAGGAGGGGGCCTGGCTACACCTTC. Translation: CASRRGPGYTF.

The chain recombines TRBV5-1 with TRBJ2-3; 9 bases map to TRBD2. From germline, CDR1 is SGHRS and CDR2 YFSETQ. The CDR3 has 16 amino acids. V dropped 4 bases and J dropped 0; count of bases not matched to a gene: 6. CDR3 sequence: CASSIQGTSSTDTQYF. The CDR3 region has the DNA TGCGCCAGCAGCATACAAGGGACTAGCAGCACAGATACGCAGTATTTT.

V usage is TRBV2 and J usage is TRBJ1-2; no clear D gene. CDR1 is SNHLY and CDR2 is FYNNEI in the germline V gene. The CDR3 extends over 13 amino acids. With 4 bases removed from V and 4 bases from J, the gap between germline ends came to 10 bases. CDR3 nucleotides: TGTGCCAGCAGTGCGGGATCCCCCTATGGCTACACCTTC. Protein: CASSAGSPYGYTF.

The chain links TRBV5-5 to TRBJ2-7; TRBD2 is a possible D gene (5 bases). The CDR3 loop spans 14 amino acids. Germline V lookup: CDR1 SGHKS, CDR2 YYEKEE (reference sequence). The V gene lost 2 bases and the J gene lost 2 bases, with 11 bases spanning the gap. In DNA form, the CDR3 reads TGTGCCAGCAGCTTCCGAGGGAGCGCCTACGAGCAGTACTTC. This codes for CASSFRGSAYEQYF.

The chain has TRBV7-2 and TRBJ2-6; D perhaps matches TRBD2 (5 bases). Between the trimmed V and J ends, which lost 1 base and 0 bases, there was a span of 10 bases. The CDR3 has 17 residues. Germline V lookup: CDR1 SGHTA, CDR2 FQGNSA. CDR3 sequence: CASSLGGLNSGANVLTF. CDR3 coding DNA: TGTGCCAGCAGCTTAGGAGGGCTGAACTCTGGGGCCAACGTCCTGACTTTC.

This sequence joins TRBV7-8 and TRBJ2-1, with TRBD2 matching 8 bases. Per germline, CDR1 SGHVS and CDR2 FQNEAQ. This CDR3 region has 14 residues. Trimming at V came to 5 bases and at J to 6 bases, leaving 6 bases not matched to a gene. The CDR3 bases are TGTGCCAGCAGCATCGGACTAGCCATCAATGAGCAGTTCTTC. As protein: CASSIGLAINEQFF.

This chain connects TRBV5-6 to TRBJ1-1; D is undetermined. V lost 1 base, J lost 4 bases, and 20 bases lay in between. Germline CDR1 and CDR2: SGHDT and YYEEEE. CDR3 length: 17 residues. The CDR3 nucleotides are TGTGCCAGCAGCTTGAGTCGGAACTTTCGGGAAGGCACTGAAGCTTTCTTT. As protein: CASSLSRNFREGTEAFF.

The V gene is TRBV6-6, the J gene TRBJ1-5; 9 nucleotides agree with TRBD1. Losses at the gene ends were 6 bases for V and 0 bases for J; bases not matched to a gene: 6. The CDR3 has 16 amino acids. The germline V gene has CDR1 MNHNY and CDR2 SVGAGI (reference sequence). CDR3: CASRGQTGGSNQPQHF. Here the CDR3 DNA reads TGTGCCAGCAGGGGGCAGACAGGGGGTAGCAATCAGCCCCAGCATTTT.

CDR3 sequence reads: CASSPNGGPDYGYTF. Here the CDR3 DNA reads TGTGCCAGCTCACCGAACGGGGGGCCCGACTATGGCTACACCTTC. The V call is TRBV18, the J call TRBJ1-2, with TRBD1 as a possible D gene (6 bases). V was trimmed by 3 bases and J by 3 bases, leaving 14 bases between them. This CDR3 comprises 15 residues. CDR1 is KGHSH, CDR2 LQKENI, per germline.

The chain recombines TRBV6-5 with TRBJ2-1, with TRBD2 matching over 8 bases. This CDR3 contains 15 residues. Germline CDR1 and CDR2: MNHEY and SVGAGI. V was pared by 3 bases and J by 9 bases, with 10 bases of the junction left unmatched. The CDR3 spells CASSYLTSGSAEQFF. The DNA for the CDR3 is TGTGCCAGCAGTTATCTTACAAGCGGGAGCGCTGAGCAGTTCTTC.